The present T cell receptor (beta chain) was sequenced within a study of blood T cells in healthy people across ages. Then a second PCR, running about 6 to 12 cycles, was carried out with a sample-barcoded 5' primer and a J-beta primer mix. Per-sample output comprised a minimum of 3 million paired-end reads containing CDR3. TCRdb fed the 5' RACE reads into MiXCR, producing one record per CDR3 protein. Among some 760,000 distinct CDR3 sequences listed, 25% were seen once. Study outcomes and limitations: Roughly linearly, TCR beta diversity per million T cells fell as age increased.

In this sample, this clonotype turned up a few times. What it binds is unknown. The J segment lost 5 bases and the V segment lost 5 bases, leaving 12 bases of the junction unmatched. The CDR3 totals 17 residues. Germline V lookup: CDR1 SGHTA, CDR2 FQGNSA. These records were also assigned to another study, of T cells of mothers and their children. From that report: Over 9 million TCR beta CDR3 reads were obtained from each mother, and roughly 2.9 million from each child. Mother-child pairs who were related displayed a slightly higher overlap than unrelated pairs, a difference that was non-significant.

The sequence was collected from a boy aged 5-17 years in good health. Sequenced material: blood. The V gene is TRBV7-2, the J gene TRBJ2-5; 12 bases match TRBD2. The CDR3 DNA reads TGTGCCAGCAGCACGCCCCTAGCGGGAGGGCCCGAGGAGACCCAGTACTTC. Translation: CASSTPLAGGPEETQYF.